This entry features one T cell receptor (beta chain) sequence. Generation of bulk TCR libraries relied on previously described methods and listed TCR primers. Via MiXCR, TCRdb re-called the PCR reads, giving one row per CDR3 protein. The table records around 470,000 distinct CDR3 sequences, around 23% of them present only once. Naive CD8 libraries came from roughly 20,000 to 1,000,000 sorted cells with 10%, 30% or 50% RNA. Trimming left V 5 bases short and J 3 bases short, with 13 bases between. CDR1 is MNHEY, CDR2 SMNVEV, per germline (reference sequence). This CDR3 spans 14 amino acids. These data are taken from a study of molecular identifiers for immune sequencing clone quantification. Study context: Replicates involved a five-way split of RNA from around 20,000 or 99,000 naive CD8 cells, with sequencing of four.

The chain employs TRBV27 and TRBJ1-1, with D maybe TRBD1 (5 bases). The clonotype originates from a human donor in good health. Some libraries in this study had Jurkat cell RNA spiked in. Sequencing used naive CD8+ T cells from blood, with Jurkat cell RNA spiked in. Subset in this sample: FACS-sorted CD8+CD4-CCR7+CD45RA+ naive T cells. The CDR3 loop is CASSPGRRYTEAFF. DNA of the CDR3: TGTGCCAGCAGTCCGGGACGTCGTTACACTGAAGCTTTCTTT.